These T cell receptor beta chains were read from a single sample in a study of blood T cells in healthy people across ages. TCRdb reprocessed the 5' RACE reads with MiXCR, giving one entry per CDR3 protein. The data contain about 1.8 million distinct CDR3 sequences, about 50% of them singletons. Sequenced input: blood. These receptors were collected from a middle-aged woman in good health. The CDR3 runs from the conserved cysteine through the conserved F or W. The D gene is left open where the match is weak. Size is omitted from some rows. Given values are once, few, many or a class for expanded clones.

V	size	J	D	DNA	CDR3
TRBV5-1	few	TRBJ2-3	TRBD1	TGCGCCAGCAGCTTGACGGGACAGGGGGGCACAGATACGCAGTATTTT	CASSLTGQGGTDTQYF
TRBV20-1	NA	TRBJ2-5	NA	TGCAGTGCAGCCCAAGGACGACAAGAGACCCAGTACTTC	CSAAQGRQETQYF
TRBV20-1	NA	TRBJ1-2	NA	TGCAGTGCTGCAGACGGGGGCTATGGCTACACCTTC	CSAADGGYGYTF
TRBV4-3	once	TRBJ2-7	NA	TGCGCCAGCAGCCAAGAGGTTAGCGGCAATGAGCAGTACTTC	CASSQEVSGNEQYF
TRBV7-9	once	TRBJ2-7	TRBD1	TGTGCCAGCAGCTTTTCTGGGACAGGGCTCTACGAGCAGTACTTT	CASSFSGTGLYEQYF
TRBV6-6	NA	TRBJ2-7	NA	TGTGCCAGCAGTTCCAGGGAGGCGGGCGAGCAGTACTTC	CASSSREAGEQYF
TRBV6-2/TRBV6-3	few	TRBJ2-5	NA	TGTGCCAGCAGTTACGTTTATGGAGAGACCCAGTACTTC	CASSYVYGETQYF
TRBV14	NA	TRBJ1-1	NA	TGTGCCAGCAGCACGGGACGGATTACTGAAGCTTTCTTT	CASSTGRITEAFF
TRBV29-1	NA	TRBJ1-4	NA	TGCAGCGTTGGGTGGACAACTAATGAAAAACTGTTTTTT	CSVGWTTNEKLFF
TRBV7-2	NA	TRBJ2-5	TRBD1	TGTGCCAGCAGCTCCTCCATCGGACAGGGCGGAGAGACCCAGTACTTC	CASSSSIGQGGETQYF
TRBV29-1	NA	TRBJ2-3	NA	TGCAGCGTTAAGTCGGATGAGCATACGCAGTATTTT	CSVKSDEHTQYF
TRBV18	NA	TRBJ2-1	NA	TGTGCCAGCTCATCCGATATGGGGAATGAGCAGTTCTTC	CASSSDMGNEQFF
TRBV27	few	TRBJ2-1	NA	TGTGCCAGCAGTTTTAAAGAGACCATGGGGTACCGTGAGCAGTTCTTC	CASSFKETMGYREQFF
TRBV12-3/TRBV12-4	NA	TRBJ2-6	NA	TGTGCCAGCAGTTTAGCAATGGGGGATGGGGCCAACGTCCTGACTTTC	CASSLAMGDGANVLTF
TRBV6-5	few	TRBJ1-4	TRBD1	TGTGCCAGCAGCCAGGGGGGATGGGATGAAAAACTGTTTTTT	CASSQGGWDEKLFF
TRBV4-3	NA	TRBJ1-4	NA	TGCGCCAGCAGCCAGCTTCTGGACGAGTCAAAACTGTTTTTT	CASSQLLDESKLFF
TRBV20-1	many	TRBJ2-7	TRBD2	TGCAGTGCTCCGACTAGCGACTACGAGCAGTACTTC	CSAPTSDYEQYF
TRBV2	NA	TRBJ2-1	TRBD2	TGTGCCAGCAGCGCCGGAGCGGGGACCCTAAACAATGAGCAGTTCTTC	CASSAGAGTLNNEQFF
TRBV29-1	few	TRBJ1-4	NA	TGCAGCGTTCTTACCGACAGGTCTGGAGAAAAACTGTTTTTT	CSVLTDRSGEKLFF
TRBV10-3	NA	TRBJ2-5	NA	TGTGCCATCAGTGCAGGGCAAGAGACCCAGTACTTC	CAISAGQETQYF
TRBV6-2/TRBV6-3	NA	TRBJ2-6	NA	TGTGCCAGCAGTCCGGTTGTAGGGCCCGGGGCTGGGGCCAACGTCCTGACTTTC	CASSPVVGPGAGANVLTF
TRBV7-9	few	TRBJ2-1	NA	TGTGCCAGCAGCTTAGATCCGGGGACCTACAATGAGCAGTTCTTC	CASSLDPGTYNEQFF
TRBV4-3	NA	TRBJ2-5	TRBD1	TGCGCCAGCAGCCAAGAGGCGGGACAGGATTCGTACTTC	CASSQEAGQDSYF
TRBV13	NA	TRBJ1-2	NA	TGTGCCAGCAGCTTAAACGAGAGAAGCTATGGCTACACCTTC	CASSLNERSYGYTF
TRBV27	NA	TRBJ1-2	NA	TGTGCCAGCAGTTTAGCAGCTGGAGGGGGAGCCCGGTATGGCTACACCTTC	CASSLAAGGGARYGYTF
TRBV3-1	few	TRBJ2-5	TRBD1	TGTGCCAGCAGCCAGTGGGACAGGGTTCGTCAGACCCAGTACTTC	CASSQWDRVRQTQYF
TRBV3-1	few	TRBJ1-2	NA	TGTGCCAGCAGCCCCATTCAGACAGGCCCTTATGGCTACACCTTC	CASSPIQTGPYGYTF
TRBV16	NA	TRBJ2-5	NA	TGTGCCAGCAGCCAGTCCCCGGGACCCACTACGGAGACCCAGTACTTC	CASSQSPGPTTETQYF
TRBV7-3	many	TRBJ1-1	NA	TGTGCCAGCAGCCAGACGCCGCTTATGGACACTGAAGCTTTCTTT	CASSQTPLMDTEAFF
TRBV20-1	NA	TRBJ1-5	TRBD1	TGCAGTGCTAGAAAGACAGGGGGCGGAAATAATCAGCCCCAGCATTTT	CSARKTGGGNNQPQHF
TRBV11-2	NA	TRBJ2-1	NA	TGTGCCAGCAGCTTAGGCCGCCTGGAACCCTTCTACAATGAGCAGTTCTTC	CASSLGRLEPFYNEQFF
TRBV20-1	NA	TRBJ2-7	TRBD1	TGCAGTGCTCGCCGGGACAGGGTTGGGTACGAGCAGTACTTC	CSARRDRVGYEQYF
TRBV20-1	few	TRBJ2-7	TRBD1	TGCAGTGCCGCCCGGGACAGGGGGTTTGTTGTCGGCTACGAGCAGTACTTC	CSAARDRGFVVGYEQYF
TRBV2	NA	TRBJ1-4	NA	TGTGCCAGCAGCGTCGGTCGGGGCCATGAAAAACTGTTTTTT	CASSVGRGHEKLFF
TRBV20-1	NA	TRBJ2-5	NA	TGCAGTGCTAGAGATTTCAACGGCCTCAGGAGGGGGACCCAGTACTTC	CSARDFNGLRRGTQYF